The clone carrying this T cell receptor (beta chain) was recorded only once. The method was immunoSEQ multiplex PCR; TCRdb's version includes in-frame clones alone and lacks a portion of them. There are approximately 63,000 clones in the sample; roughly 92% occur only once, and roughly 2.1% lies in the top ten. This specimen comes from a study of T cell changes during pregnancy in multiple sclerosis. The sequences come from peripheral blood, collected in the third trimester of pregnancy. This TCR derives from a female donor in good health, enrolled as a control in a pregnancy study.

The chain's CDR3 is CASSQGRTGPYEQYF. CDR3 sequence (DNA): TGTGCCAGCAGCCAAGGACGGACAGGTCCCTACGAGCAGTACTTC. The V call is TRBV14, the J call TRBJ2-7; TRBD1 agrees at 7 bases. The V gene end was trimmed by 1 base and the J gene end by 2 bases; junction bases not matched to a gene: 5. Germline CDR1 and CDR2: SGHDN and FVKESK. The CDR3 has 15 amino acids.